Listed here is a single T cell receptor beta chain. The sample originates from a study of CD8 T cells in Susac syndrome. RNA in amounts of about 0.45 to 1 ug was reverse transcribed with random hexamers. One entry per CDR3 protein, called by TCRdb with MiXCR from the immunoSEQ multiplex PCR reads. The sample holds 120,000 or so distinct CDR3 sequences, over 90% seen once. The trim removed 0 bases at V and 5 bases at J, leaving 13 bases unmatched. This CDR3 has 19 amino acids. Germline V gives CDR1 MGHRA, CDR2 YSYEKL. The V gene is TRBV4-1, the J gene TRBJ2-5, with 12 bases lining up with TRBD2. The source material was CD8+ T cells from PBMCs. The origin of this receptor is a human donor with Susac syndrome. Here the CDR3 DNA reads TGCGCCAGCAGCCAAGATGCGGAGACTAGCGGGGGTATCCGTGAGACCCAGTACTTC. This encodes CASSQDAETSGGIRETQYF.